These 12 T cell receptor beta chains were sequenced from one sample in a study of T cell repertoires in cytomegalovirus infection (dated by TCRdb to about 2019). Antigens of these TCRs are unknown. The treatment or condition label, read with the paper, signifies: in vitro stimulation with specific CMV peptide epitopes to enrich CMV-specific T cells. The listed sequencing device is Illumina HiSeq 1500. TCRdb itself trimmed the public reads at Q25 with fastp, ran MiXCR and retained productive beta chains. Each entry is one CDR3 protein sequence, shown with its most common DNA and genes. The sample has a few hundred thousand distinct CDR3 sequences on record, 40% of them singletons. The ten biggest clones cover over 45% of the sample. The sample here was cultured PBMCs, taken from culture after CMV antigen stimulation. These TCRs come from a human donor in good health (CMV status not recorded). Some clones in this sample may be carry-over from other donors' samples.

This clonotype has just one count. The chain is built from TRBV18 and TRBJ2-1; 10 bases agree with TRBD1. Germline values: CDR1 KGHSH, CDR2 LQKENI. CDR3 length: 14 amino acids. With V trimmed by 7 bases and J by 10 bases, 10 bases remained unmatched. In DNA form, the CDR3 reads TGTGCCAGCTTATCCCCCGACAGGGGGCGGGAGCAGTTCTTC. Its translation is CASLSPDRGREQFF.

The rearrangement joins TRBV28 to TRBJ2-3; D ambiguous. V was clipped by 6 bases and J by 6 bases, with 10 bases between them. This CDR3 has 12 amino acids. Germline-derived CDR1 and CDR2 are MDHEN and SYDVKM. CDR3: CASSLERDTQYF. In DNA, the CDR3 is TGTGCCAGCAGCCTAGAAAGGGATACGCAGTATTTT. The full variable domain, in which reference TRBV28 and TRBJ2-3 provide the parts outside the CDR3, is DVKVTQSSRYLVKRTGEKVFLECVQDMDHENMFWYRQDPGLGLRLIYFSYDVKMKEKGDIPEGYSVSREKKERFSLILESASTNQTSMYLCASSLERDTQYFGPGTRLTVL.

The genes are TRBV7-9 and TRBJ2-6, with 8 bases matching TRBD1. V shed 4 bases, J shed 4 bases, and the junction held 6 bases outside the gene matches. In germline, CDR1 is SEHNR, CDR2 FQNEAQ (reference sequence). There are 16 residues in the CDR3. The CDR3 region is CASSSWTGSGANVLTF. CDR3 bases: TGTGCCAGCAGCTCATGGACAGGGTCCGGGGCCAACGTCCTGACTTTC.

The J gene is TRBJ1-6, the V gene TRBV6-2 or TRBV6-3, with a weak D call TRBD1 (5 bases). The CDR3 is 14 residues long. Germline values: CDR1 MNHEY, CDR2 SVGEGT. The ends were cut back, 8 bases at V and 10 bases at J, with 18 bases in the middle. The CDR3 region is CASVGGYRGSPLHF. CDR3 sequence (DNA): TGTGCCAGCGTCGGCGGTTACCGGGGCTCACCCCTCCACTTT.

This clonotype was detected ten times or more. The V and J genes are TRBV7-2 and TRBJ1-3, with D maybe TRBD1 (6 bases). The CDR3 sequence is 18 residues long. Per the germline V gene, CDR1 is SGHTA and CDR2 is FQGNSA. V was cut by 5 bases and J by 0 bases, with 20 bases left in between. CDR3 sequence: CASSLALGGASSGNTIYF. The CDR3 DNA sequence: TGTGCCAGCAGCCTTGCTCTAGGGGGGGCGAGCTCTGGAAACACCATATATTTT.

This CDR3 reads CASSLVRVGYNSPLHF. CDR3 coding DNA: TGTGCCAGCAGCTTAGTCCGGGTCGGGTATAATTCACCCCTCCACTTT. The J gene is TRBJ1-6, the V gene TRBV7-8; D unclear. The CDR3 covers 16 residues. The germline CDR1 and CDR2 sequences are SGHVS and FQNEAQ. V lost 1 base to trimming and J lost 4 bases, with 11 bases between them.

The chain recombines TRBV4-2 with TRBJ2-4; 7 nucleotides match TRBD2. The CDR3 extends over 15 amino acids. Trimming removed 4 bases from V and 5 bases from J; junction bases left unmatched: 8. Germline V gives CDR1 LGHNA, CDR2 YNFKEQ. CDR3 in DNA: TGTGCCAGCAGCCCCGAGGGGCTAGCGGAAAACATTCAGTACTTC. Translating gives CASSPEGLAENIQYF.

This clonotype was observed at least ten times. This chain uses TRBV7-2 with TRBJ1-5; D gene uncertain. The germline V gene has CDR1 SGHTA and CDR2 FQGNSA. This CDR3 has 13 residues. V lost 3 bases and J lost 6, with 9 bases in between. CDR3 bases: TGTGCCAGCAGCTTGGTTTTTAGTCAGCCCCAGCATTTT. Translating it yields CASSLVFSQPQHF.

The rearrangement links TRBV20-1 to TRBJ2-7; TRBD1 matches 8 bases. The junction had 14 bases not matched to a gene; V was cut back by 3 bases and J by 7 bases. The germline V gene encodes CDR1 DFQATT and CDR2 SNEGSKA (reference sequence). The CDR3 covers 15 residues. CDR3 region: CSASRWGRGPGEQYF. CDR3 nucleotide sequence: TGCAGTGCTAGTAGGTGGGGCAGGGGGCCCGGAGAGCAGTACTTC.

The chain's CDR3 is CASSYSPNGEETQYF. The CDR3 DNA reads as TGTGCCAGCAGTTACTCCCCTAATGGGGAAGAGACCCAGTACTTC. This chain connects TRBV6-6 to TRBJ2-5; D uncertain. From germline, CDR1 is MNHNY and CDR2 SVGAGI (reference sequence). The CDR3 length is 15 residues. The ends were cut back, 0 bases at V and 3 bases at J, with 11 bases in the middle.

Here the CDR3 DNA reads TGTGCCACCAGCAGAGATCTTGCTGGGGCCAACGTCCTGACTTTC. It specifies CATSRDLAGANVLTF. The rearrangement joins TRBV15 to TRBJ2-6; D is unresolved. Germline values: CDR1 LNHNV, CDR2 YYDKDF (reference sequence). This CDR3 has 15 residues. Trimming removed 0 bases from V and 2 bases from J, with 5 bases in between.

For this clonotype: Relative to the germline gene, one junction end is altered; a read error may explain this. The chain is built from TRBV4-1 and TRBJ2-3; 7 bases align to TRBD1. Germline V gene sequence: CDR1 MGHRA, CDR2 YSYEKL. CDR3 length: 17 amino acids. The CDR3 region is CASSLDRASSITDTQYF. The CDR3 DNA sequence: TGTGCCAGCAGCCTAGACAGGGCGAGTTCTATCACAGATACGCAGTATTTT.